This TCR beta chain was obtained from a study of tumour-infiltrating T cells in Burkitt lymphoma. Study information: The Burkitt lymphoma cohort spanned all epidemiological subtypes. Overall and progression-free survival were predicted by productive clonality.

Trimming stripped 0 bases from V and 1 base from J, with 11 bases between. Germline V lookup: CDR1 SGHRS, CDR2 YFSETQ. The CDR3 sequence is 16 residues long. Note on this clone: Antigen unknown.

General study results and limits: Public clonotypes, several, appeared across numerous Burkitt lymphoma patients.

The method was immunoSEQ multiplex PCR; TCRdb's version includes in-frame clones alone and lacks a portion of them. Of about 670 clones listed, 10% to 15% are singletons. The material sequenced was tumor tissue. This TCR was recovered from a human donor with Burkitt lymphoma. V gene TRBV5-1 combines with J gene TRBJ1-3, with a weak D call TRBD1 (5 bases). The chain's CDR3 is CASSLVIQGSGNTIYF. The CDR3 bases are TGCGCCAGCAGCTTGGTGATCCAGGGATCTGGAAACACCATATATTTT.